Below are 27 T cell receptor beta chains sequenced from a single sample in a study of blood T cell repertoires in COVID-19. The repertoire was sequenced with immunoSEQ multiplex PCR; TCRdb's copy has only in-frame clones and lacks some. The data contain approximately 200,000 clones, roughly 82% of them singletons. The material sequenced was PBMCs or T cells enriched from blood (not recorded which). These receptors originate from a woman aged 25 to 39 who had recovered from COVID-19.

This rearrangement joins TRBV7-2 to TRBJ2-7, with unresolved D. The CDR3 is made up of 13 amino acids. The germline V gene encodes CDR1 SGHTA and CDR2 FQGNSA. Trimming took off 6 bases at V and 4 bases at J, with 13 bases between the two ends. CDR3 nucleotides: TGTGCCAGCAGTTCAGGCCGAAGATACGAGCAGTACTTC. Translated, it gives CASSSGRRYEQYF. Drawing the rest from reference TRBV7-2 and TRBJ2-7, the complete variable domain is GAGVSQSPSNKVTEKGKDVELRCDPISGHTALYWYRQSLGQGLEFLIYFQGNSAPDKSGLPSDRFSAERTGGSVSTLTIQRTQQEDSAVYLCASSSGRRYEQYFGPGTRLTVT.

The chain uses TRBV4-1 and TRBJ2-7; 8 bases fit TRBD2. Germline V gives CDR1 MGHRA, CDR2 YSYEKL. This CDR3 spans 16 amino acids. V gave up 1 base and J gave up 0 bases; unmatched junction bases: 5. The CDR3 nucleotides are TGCGCCAGCAGCCAAGGGGCAGCGGGAGTCTCCTACGAGCAGTACTTC. Amino acids: CASSQGAAGVSYEQYF.

This clone occurred a few times. The chain joins TRBV9 to TRBJ2-5, with a tentative D call TRBD1 (5 bases). Germline CDR1 and CDR2: SGDLS and YYNGEE. CDR3 length equals 13 residues. The V gene lost 3 bases and the J gene lost 5 bases, with 11 bases spanning the gap. As DNA, the CDR3 is TGTGCCAGCAGCGGACAGCACGGCGAGACCCAGTACTTC. It codes for CASSGQHGETQYF.

The chain is built from TRBV5-1 and TRBJ1-2; 12 bases map to TRBD1. CDR1 and CDR2 (germline): SGHRS, YFSETQ. V dropped 0 bases and J dropped 6; count of bases not matched to a gene: 12. This CDR3 contains 18 residues. The CDR3 DNA reads as TGCGCCAGCAGCTTGGAGGCTGAAGGGACAGGGGGCGCGGATGGCTACACCTTC. It yields the protein CASSLEAEGTGGADGYTF. Drawing the rest from reference TRBV5-1 and TRBJ1-2, the complete variable domain is KAGVTQTPRYLIKTRGQQVTLSCSPISGHRSVSWYQQTPGQGLQFLFEYFSETQRNKGNFPGRFSGRQFSNSRSEMNVSTLELGDSALYLCASSLEAEGTGGADGYTFGSGTRLTVV.

This chain joins TRBV18 and TRBJ2-7; TRBD2 matches 11 bases. The germline CDR1 and CDR2 sequences are KGHSH and LQKENI. The CDR3 runs 15 residues. Trimming took 4 bases from V and 10 from J; bases not matched to a gene: 12. CDR3 nucleotides: TGTGCCAGCTCACTAGGGACTAGCGGAGACTACGGACAGTACTTC. This codes for CASSLGTSGDYGQYF.

The count of this clone is one. The chain has TRBV4-2 and TRBJ2-4, with TRBD2 identical over 8 bases. Trimming took 1 base from V and 0 from J; bases not matched to a gene: 8. CDR1 and CDR2 from the germline V gene are LGHNA and YNFKEQ. CDR3 length equals 18 residues. The CDR3 loop is CASSQVLAAPIAKNIQYF. CDR3 DNA sequence: TGTGCCAGCAGCCAAGTACTAGCGGCCCCTATAGCCAAAAACATTCAGTACTTC.

The genes are TRBV27 and TRBJ2-7; TRBD2 matches at 13 bases. Germline V CDR1 and CDR2: MNHEY, SMNVEV (reference sequence). V was clipped by 8 bases and J by 6 bases; unmatched bases: 16. This CDR3 region has 17 residues. The CDR3 DNA reads as TGTGCCAGCCACCGGACTAGCGGGAGTATCCCTCGGGTCGAGCAGTACTTC. Protein sequence: CASHRTSGSIPRVEQYF.

This sequence joins TRBV4-1 and TRBJ2-2; 13 nucleotides agree with TRBD2. With 2 bases clipped from V and 6 bases from J, the junction kept 3 bases outside the gene matches. The germline V gene encodes CDR1 MGHRA and CDR2 YSYEKL. The CDR3 runs to 16 residues. The CDR3 DNA sequence: TGCGCCAGCAGCCAACGACTAGCGGGAGGACCCGGGGAGCTGTTTTTT. This translates into CASSQRLAGGPGELFF.

V usage is TRBV4-2 and J usage is TRBJ1-6; D is unclear. Per the germline V gene, CDR1 is LGHNA and CDR2 is YNFKEQ. The V end lost 1 base, the J end lost 4 bases, and 5 bases lay between the germline ends. This CDR3 spans 14 amino acids. The CDR3 is CASSQGLYNSPLHF. In nucleotides, the CDR3 is TGTGCCAGCAGCCAAGGGCTGTATAATTCACCCCTCCACTTT.

CDR3 loop: CASSERKRGLTNEQFF. CDR3 coding DNA: TGTGCCAGCAGTGAAAGGAAGCGGGGGCTGACCAATGAGCAGTTCTTC. The chain joins TRBV6-1 to TRBJ2-1, with TRBD2 identical over 8 bases. The J segment lost 6 bases and the V segment lost 2 bases, leaving 9 bases of the junction unmatched. This CDR3 spans 16 amino acids. The germline CDR1 and CDR2 sequences are MNHNS and SASEGT.

The chain links TRBV6-1 to TRBJ1-2; maybe TRBD1 (5 bases). The CDR3 has 14 residues. Germline V gene lookup returns CDR1 MNHNS and CDR2 SASEGT. Trimming cost V 5 bases and J 4 bases, with 14 bases left between them. The CDR3 coding sequence is TGTGCCAGCAGTTATCAGGGCTCGGTCTATGGCTACACCTTC. The encoded protein is CASSYQGSVYGYTF.

This chain connects TRBV28 to TRBJ1-2; TRBD1 might be the D (6 bases). The CDR3 contains 12 residues. In germline, CDR1 is MDHEN, CDR2 SYDVKM. The ends were cut back, 8 bases at V and 5 bases at J, with 12 bases in the middle. The CDR3 nucleotides read TGTGCCAGCGGGGGCTCGGCATATGGCTACACCTTC. It encodes CASGGSAYGYTF.

The V call is TRBV9, the J call TRBJ2-5, with D perhaps matching TRBD1 (6 bases). Germline-derived CDR1 and CDR2 are SGDLS and YYNGEE. V lost 0 bases and J 1 base, leaving 10 bases between the germline ends. The CDR3 has 15 residues. The CDR3 nucleotides read TGTGCCAGCAGCGTAGGAGGCAGGGGCCAAGAGACCCAGTACTTC. This translates into CASSVGGRGQETQYF.

This clone has a single count. The chain is built from TRBV14 and TRBJ2-7; possibly TRBD1 for D (6 bases). Germline loops: CDR1 SGHDN, CDR2 FVKESK. Trimming left V 6 bases short and J 3 bases short, with 21 bases between. This CDR3 comprises 16 residues. As DNA, the CDR3 is TGTGCCAGCAGTAGCAGGGGCCCAACCTGGAGCTACGAGCAGTACTTC. Its protein is CASSSRGPTWSYEQYF.

This chain joins TRBV4-1 and TRBJ2-5; 10 bases align to TRBD1. With 4 bases clipped from V and 4 bases from J, the junction kept 3 bases outside the gene matches. The germline gives CDR1 MGHRA, CDR2 YSYEKL. CDR3 length equals 14 residues. CDR3 sequence reads: CASSLDRGRETQYF. The CDR3 nucleotides are TGCGCCAGCAGCCTAGACAGGGGGCGAGAGACCCAGTACTTC.

The J gene is TRBJ2-7, the V gene TRBV4-1; 7 positions agree with TRBD2. This CDR3 is 16 amino acids long. After removal of 0 bases from V and 2 bases from J, the junction contained 7 bases not matched to a gene. From germline, CDR1 is MGHRA and CDR2 YSYEKL. The CDR3 DNA reads as TGCGCCAGCAGCCAAGACGGGCGGGAGCGGCCCTACGAGCAGTACTTC. Its protein is CASSQDGRERPYEQYF.

V is TRBV2 and J is TRBJ2-7, with D possibly TRBD1 on 6 matching bases. The CDR3 length is 14 residues. Trimming cost V 1 base and J 3 bases, with 10 bases left between them. CDR1 and CDR2 from the germline V gene are SNHLY and FYNNEI. CDR3 in DNA: TGTGCCAGCAGTGAAGTTTCGGACAGCTACGAGCAGTACTTC. Translation gives CASSEVSDSYEQYF.

The CDR3 sequence is CASSLIEQSSGANVLTF. CDR3 nucleotide sequence: TGCGCCAGCAGCTTGATAGAGCAAAGCTCTGGGGCCAACGTCCTGACTTTC. This chain links TRBV5-1 with TRBJ2-6; D is unresolved. Trimming shortened V by 1 base and J by 0 bases, and 11 bases separated the two germline ends. This CDR3 has 17 residues. In germline, CDR1 is SGHRS, CDR2 YFSETQ.

The chain links TRBV20-1 to TRBJ1-1; D remains unclear. Trimming cost V 7 bases and J 10 bases, with 16 bases left between them. The CDR3 covers 11 residues. Germline V gene lookup returns CDR1 DFQATT and CDR2 SNEGSKA (reference sequence). CDR3 region: CSVVIVSGAFF. For the CDR3, the DNA is TGCAGTGTCGTAATCGTGAGTGGAGCTTTCTTT.

The rearrangement uses TRBV7-3 and TRBJ1-3, with D perhaps matching TRBD1 (6 bases). CDR1 and CDR2 (germline): SGHTA, FQGTGA. The CDR3 has 16 amino acids. V lost 2 bases to trimming and J lost 3 bases, with 14 bases between them. CDR3 DNA sequence: TGTGCCAGCAGCTTACTCCCAGGGGTAGGTGGAAACACCATATATTTT. This encodes CASSLLPGVGGNTIYF. Full variable domain (missing parts from reference TRBV7-3 and TRBJ1-3): GAGVSQTPSNKVTEKGKYVELRCDPISGHTALYWYRQSLGQGPEFLIYFQGTGAADDSGLPNDRFFAVRPEGSVSTLKIQRTERGDSAVYLCASSLLPGVGGNTIYFGEGSWLTVV.

The chain combines TRBV3-1 (or the pseudogene TRBV3-2) with TRBJ1-2; 7 bases align to TRBD1. In germline, CDR1 is LGHDT, CDR2 YNNKEL (reference sequence). V dropped 0 bases and J dropped 3; count of bases not matched to a gene: 1. This CDR3 is built from 14 residues. This chain's CDR3 is CASSQDTGDYGYTF. CDR3 nucleotides: TGTGCCAGCAGCCAAGATACAGGGGACTATGGCTACACCTTC.

J is TRBJ2-7 and V is TRBV10-3, with D perhaps matching TRBD2 (6 bases). The CDR3 covers 15 residues. V was clipped by 2 bases and J by 7 bases, with 18 bases between them. Germline CDR1 ENHRY, CDR2 SYGVKD. The CDR3, as DNA: TGTGCCATCAGTGAGGGAGGGACCTCCCGTTGGGAGCAGTACTTC. It encodes CAISEGGTSRWEQYF.

The genes are TRBV6-5 and TRBJ1-3; possibly TRBD1 for D (5 bases). The V gene lost 4 bases and the J gene lost 5 bases, with 15 bases spanning the gap. The CDR3 consists of 15 residues. CDR1 MNHEY and CDR2 SVGAGI come from the germline V gene. In nucleotides, the CDR3 is TGTGCCAGCAGTTCCATAGGGGTAGGGAGAAACACCATATATTTT. Translation gives CASSSIGVGRNTIYF.

The V and J genes are TRBV5-1 and TRBJ2-3, with TRBD2 matching 10 bases. Germline CDR1 is SGHRS and CDR2 is YFSETQ. The CDR3 length is 17 residues. J gave up 3 bases and V 2 bases, and 9 bases lay outside the gene matches. CDR3 nucleotide sequence: TGCGCCAGCAGCTTTACTCCTAGCGGGAGTGAGACAGATACGCAGTATTTT. This gives the protein CASSFTPSGSETDTQYF.

J is TRBJ2-1 and V is TRBV5-1; 7 nucleotides match TRBD2. The V gene end was trimmed by 1 base and the J gene end by 4 bases; junction bases not matched to a gene: 2. Germline V lookup: CDR1 SGHRS, CDR2 YFSETQ. The CDR3 has 14 residues. CDR3 coding DNA: TGCGCCAGCAGCTTGAACGGGAGGTACAATGAGCAGTTCTTC. It yields the protein CASSLNGRYNEQFF.

The V gene is TRBV2, the J gene TRBJ2-5, with D perhaps matching TRBD2 (6 bases). V gave up 3 bases and J gave up 0 bases, with 17 bases separating them. Germline V CDR1 and CDR2: SNHLY, FYNNEI. This CDR3 is 17 amino acids long. CDR3 amino acids: CASSEFSGDSYQETQYF. The DNA for the CDR3 is TGTGCCAGCAGTGAGTTTTCGGGGGATTCGTACCAAGAGACCCAGTACTTC.

The chain uses TRBV5-5 and TRBJ2-4; TRBD2 matches 12 bases. Germline trimming cut 0 bases from V and 1 base from J; bases unmatched to any gene: 11. Germline assignment: CDR1 SGHKS and CDR2 YYEKEE (reference sequence). CDR3 length equals 20 residues. As DNA, the CDR3 is TGTGCCAGCAGCTTGGTATTCGGCGGACTAGCGGGAATGGCCAAAAACATTCAGTACTTC. This gives the protein CASSLVFGGLAGMAKNIQYF.